Shown below are 32 T cell receptor beta chains from a single sample sequenced in a study of OX40 agonist ivuxolimab in advanced cancers. Measured with immunoSEQ multiplex PCR; TCRdb has only the in-frame clones, and not every one. The sample yields 70,000 to 80,000 clones, around nine tenths seen once. The sequencing here drew on CD4+ or CD8+ T cells sorted from blood, taken in a trial of the OX40 agonist ivuxolimab. The receptors stem from an adult with an advanced solid tumor such as melanoma, head and neck, liver or kidney cancer.

In this sample, this clone turned up once. The chain couples TRBV2 to TRBJ2-3, with 10 bases fitting TRBD2. CDR3 size: 15 residues. V lost 4 bases and J lost 5; bases outside the gene matches: 6. Germline CDR1 is SNHLY and CDR2 is FYNNEI. This CDR3 reads CASSGASGRIDTQYF. DNA of the CDR3: TGTGCCAGCAGTGGGGCTAGCGGGAGAATAGATACGCAGTATTTT.

This clone was picked up one time. The CDR3 loop is CASVARRQDRGETQYF. The CDR3 bases are TGTGCCAGCGTGGCGCGTCGACAGGATAGGGGGGAGACCCAGTACTTC. The chain joins TRBV6-6 to TRBJ2-5; tentatively, D is TRBD1 (6 bases). In germline, CDR1 is MNHNY, CDR2 SVGAGI (reference sequence). V was shortened by 8 bases and J by 5 bases, with 24 bases between the two germline ends. This CDR3 is 16 amino acids long.

CDR3 in amino acids: CASSHRDTGTDTQYF. Here the CDR3 DNA reads TGTGCCAGCAGTCACCGGGACACGGGGACAGATACGCAGTATTTT. This sequence joins TRBV27 and TRBJ2-3; D perhaps matches TRBD1 (6 bases). Germline V gives CDR1 MNHEY, CDR2 SMNVEV (reference sequence). CDR3 length: 15 amino acids. Trimming left V 5 bases short and J 3 bases short, with 15 bases between.

In DNA, the CDR3 is TGTGCCAGCAGCTTATCGCACGGGAACAATCAGCCCCAGCATTTT. This encodes CASSLSHGNNQPQHF. The J gene is TRBJ1-5, the V gene TRBV5-5; D call uncertain. Trimming left V 2 bases short and J 3 bases short, with 12 bases between. The CDR3 consists of 15 residues. CDR1 and CDR2 (germline): SGHKS, YYEKEE (reference sequence).

This sequence joins TRBV11-1 and TRBJ2-2, with 9 bases identical to TRBD1. This CDR3 comprises 17 residues. Losses at the gene ends were 5 bases for V and 8 bases for J; bases not matched to a gene: 15. CDR1 SGHAT and CDR2 FQDESV come from the germline V gene (reference sequence). The DNA for the CDR3 is TGTGCCAGCAGCCAATTGGGAACGGGACAGGGATCAGGGGAGCTGTTTTTT. Translated: CASSQLGTGQGSGELFF.

The chain links TRBV5-1 to TRBJ1-1; the D is unclear. V dropped 6 bases and J dropped 0 bases, with 9 bases sitting between them. The germline gives CDR1 SGHRS, CDR2 YFSETQ. The CDR3 has 13 residues. This CDR3 is CASNEQLNTEAFF. The CDR3 DNA follows: TGCGCCAGCAATGAGCAGCTGAACACTGAAGCTTTCTTT.

This clone has a handful of counts. The rearrangement uses TRBV30 and TRBJ2-3, with unresolved D. Trimming stripped 1 base from V and 2 bases from J, with 4 bases between. The CDR3 spans 12 residues. CDR1 is GTSNPN and CDR2 is SVGIG in the germline V gene (reference sequence). This chain's CDR3 is CAWSASTDTQYF. The DNA of the CDR3 is TGTGCCTGGAGTGCATCCACAGATACGCAGTATTTT.

This chain uses TRBV28 with TRBJ1-1, with D possibly matching TRBD1 (6 bases). Per germline, CDR1 MDHEN and CDR2 SYDVKM. Trimming took 6 bases from V and 6 from J, leaving 11 bases between them. This CDR3 region has 12 residues. The CDR3 loop reads CASRLQGAEAFF. CDR3 nucleotide sequence: TGTGCCAGCAGGCTACAGGGCGCTGAAGCTTTCTTT.

The chain is built from TRBV6-1 and TRBJ2-1; D is uncertain. The CDR3 contains 13 residues. Germline CDR1 MNHNS, CDR2 SASEGT. Trimming took off 2 bases at V and 4 bases at J, with 6 bases between the two ends. The DNA of the CDR3 is TGTGCCAGCAGTGAATTGGGGTACAATGAGCAGTTCTTC. Amino acid sequence: CASSELGYNEQFF.

The rearrangement joins TRBV20-1 to TRBJ2-7; the match to TRBD1 covers 10 bases. The CDR3 covers 11 residues. Trimming took 4 bases from V and 12 from J; bases not matched to a gene: 6. Germline CDR1 reads DFQATT; CDR2 reads SNEGSKA (reference sequence). Here the CDR3 DNA reads TGCAGTGCTATCGGACAGGGGGGGATGTACTTC. Protein product: CSAIGQGGMYF.

This clone was found a few times. The V call is TRBV4-1, the J call TRBJ1-6; D gene unclear. The ends were cut back, 0 bases at V and 7 bases at J, with 13 bases in the middle. The CDR3 extends over 16 amino acids. Germline V lookup: CDR1 MGHRA, CDR2 YSYEKL. The CDR3 is CASSQDNRRQNSPLHF. Written as DNA, the CDR3 is TGCGCCAGCAGCCAAGATAACCGGCGGCAGAATTCACCCCTCCACTTT.

V gene TRBV5-1 combines with J gene TRBJ2-7; the match to TRBD1 covers 8 bases. The CDR3 has 16 residues. Germline CDR1 is SGHRS and CDR2 is YFSETQ. Trimming at V came to 0 bases and at J to 1 base, leaving 6 bases not matched to a gene. CDR3 in DNA: TGCGCCAGCAGCTTGGGTGGGACAGGAATATCCTACGAGCAGTACTTC. Protein: CASSLGGTGISYEQYF.

The rearrangement links TRBV19 to TRBJ1-2; a weak D match, TRBD1 (5 bases). There are 17 residues in the CDR3. V was clipped by 6 bases and J by 2 bases, with 22 bases between them. The germline gives CDR1 LNHDA, CDR2 SQIVND (reference sequence). The CDR3 DNA is TGTGCCAGTAGGGGGACTTCTCCCTTTGGAGGGAACTATGGCTACACCTTC. Protein: CASRGTSPFGGNYGYTF.

The V gene is TRBV28, the J gene TRBJ2-1; 7 positions match TRBD2. With V trimmed by 6 bases and J by 0 bases, 8 bases remained unmatched. The CDR3 covers 16 residues. Germline V gene data show CDR1 as MDHEN and CDR2 as SYDVKM. The CDR3 spells CASRTAGVSSYNEQFF. CDR3 DNA: TGTGCCAGCAGGACCGCGGGGGTCAGCTCCTACAATGAGCAGTTCTTC. Combining the CDR3 with reference TRBV28 and TRBJ2-1 gives the whole variable domain DVKVTQSSRYLVKRTGEKVFLECVQDMDHENMFWYRQDPGLGLRLIYFSYDVKMKEKGDIPEGYSVSREKKERFSLILESASTNQTSMYLCASRTAGVSSYNEQFFGPGTRLTVL.

The CDR3 nucleotides read TGTGCCAGTCGACAGCGTCGCTACGCTGAAGCTTTCTTT. Translation gives CASRQRRYAEAFF. V usage is TRBV7-2 and J usage is TRBJ1-1, with D possibly being TRBD1 (5 bases). Per germline, CDR1 SGHTA and CDR2 FQGNSA. This CDR3 region has 13 residues. Trimming took 9 bases from V and 6 from J, leaving 17 bases between them. Full variable domain (outside the CDR3, taken from reference TRBV7-2 and TRBJ1-1): GAGVSQSPSNKVTEKGKDVELRCDPISGHTALYWYRQSLGQGLEFLIYFQGNSAPDKSGLPSDRFSAERTGGSVSTLTIQRTQQEDSAVYLCASRQRRYAEAFFGQGTRLTVV.

This chain uses TRBV5-1 with TRBJ2-3, with 7 bases lining up with TRBD2. Germline CDR1 SGHRS, CDR2 YFSETQ. V shed 0 bases and J 5 bases; nucleotides not matched to a gene: 6. This CDR3 is 15 amino acids long. Here the CDR3 reads CASSLGASGGDTQYF. CDR3 nucleotide sequence: TGCGCCAGCAGCTTGGGGGCTAGCGGAGGAGATACGCAGTATTTT.

This chain connects TRBV4-1 to TRBJ2-1; 7 nucleotides agree with TRBD2. CDR1 is MGHRA, CDR2 YSYEKL, per germline. The junction had 8 bases not matched to a gene; V was cut back by 2 bases and J by 7 bases. This CDR3 is built from 15 residues. In DNA form, the CDR3 reads TGCGCCAGCAGCCAAATGGACCGGGGGGTTAATGAGCAGTTCTTC. Translation gives CASSQMDRGVNEQFF.

The V gene is TRBV12-5, the J gene TRBJ2-2; D gene uncertain. This CDR3 is 14 amino acids long. The germline V and J ends were trimmed by 1 base and 2 bases, with 5 bases remaining between them. Looked up from germline, CDR1 is LGHNT and CDR2 is FRNRAP. The CDR3 DNA sequence: TGTGCTAGTGGTTTGGACTTAAACACCGGGGAGCTGTTTTTT. Translating gives CASGLDLNTGELFF.

This clone is a singleton in its sample. CDR3 coding DNA: TGTGCCAGCTCCACAGACTACGAGCAGTACTTC. As protein: CASSTDYEQYF. The chain employs TRBV6-1 and TRBJ2-7; D remains ambiguous. The CDR3 totals 11 residues. Trimming cost V 8 bases and J 3 bases, with 8 bases left between them. The V gene's germline CDR1 is MNHNS and CDR2 SASEGT.

The CDR3 nucleotides read TGTGCCAGCAGCGTACTGACAGGGAACACTGAAGCTTTCTTT. This gives the protein CASSVLTGNTEAFF. The rearrangement links TRBV11-1 to TRBJ1-1; D is perhaps TRBD1 (6 bases). The CDR3 covers 14 residues. The V end lost 5 bases, the J end lost 1 base, and 11 bases lay between the germline ends. Germline values: CDR1 SGHAT, CDR2 FQDESV (reference sequence).

This clone was seen a handful of times. The CDR3 sequence is CASSPSRADTQYF. As DNA, the CDR3 is TGTGCCAGCAGTCCCTCTCGCGCGGATACGCAGTATTTT. The chain has TRBV11-1 and TRBJ2-3, with unresolved D. The CDR3 consists of 13 residues. V shed 6 bases and J shed 6 bases, with 13 bases lying between them. CDR1 is SGHAT, CDR2 FQDESV, per germline (reference sequence).

The chain combines TRBV5-1 with TRBJ1-1; tentative D call: TRBD1 (6 bases). The CDR3 is 14 amino acids. Trimming removed 7 bases at V and 4 bases at J, with 17 bases between. CDR1 is SGHRS, CDR2 YFSETQ, per germline. As DNA, the CDR3 is TGCGCCAGCTTTCGGACAGTCGGTAGCACTGAAGCTTTCTTT. This sequence encodes CASFRTVGSTEAFF.

This clone was detected once. The J gene is TRBJ2-1, the V gene TRBV7-2; TRBD1 might be the D (6 bases). Germline CDR1 reads SGHTA; CDR2 reads FQGNSA. The CDR3 has 16 residues. V lost 4 bases to trimming and J lost 2 bases, with 15 bases between them. The CDR3 coding sequence is TGTGCCAGCAGCTCCCAGGGGTTTAGGACCTACAATGAGCAGTTCTTC. Translating it yields CASSSQGFRTYNEQFF.

This clone was counted between two and nine times. This chain joins TRBV11-2 and TRBJ1-1; D is uncertain. The CDR3 loop spans 14 amino acids. The V gene's germline CDR1 is SGHAT and CDR2 FQNNGV. The ends were cut back, 0 bases at V and 5 bases at J, with 10 bases in the middle. The CDR3 coding sequence is TGTGCCAGCAGCTTAGATCGAGGAGGTACTGAAGCTTTCTTT. The encoded protein is CASSLDRGGTEAFF.

The chain carries TRBV2 and TRBJ2-2; D is undetermined. Germline V CDR1 and CDR2: SNHLY, FYNNEI. The CDR3 consists of 16 residues. The V gene lost 4 bases and the J gene lost 1 base, with 13 bases spanning the gap. For the CDR3, the DNA is TGTGCCAGCAGTGTTCCTCCACAAAGGAACACCGGGGAGCTGTTTTTT. Residues: CASSVPPQRNTGELFF.

This chain joins TRBV19 and TRBJ2-3; 7 bases line up with TRBD2. The CDR3 loop spans 15 amino acids. V gave up 3 bases and J gave up 3 bases; unmatched junction bases: 6. Germline V gene lookup returns CDR1 LNHDA and CDR2 SQIVND (reference sequence). The DNA for the CDR3 is TGTGCCAGTAGTATCATCGGGGGAGGGACAGATACGCAGTATTTT. Its protein product is CASSIIGGGTDTQYF.

The chain has TRBV6-1 and TRBJ2-7, with D possibly called TRBD1 or TRBD2 (5 bases each). CDR1 and CDR2 (germline): MNHNS, SASEGT. The length of the CDR3 is 14 residues. Trimming cost V 5 bases and J 7 bases, with 18 bases left between them. The CDR3 DNA sequence: TGTGCCAGCAGTCCGCGAGGGGAGATGTGGGAGCAGTACTTC. This encodes CASSPRGEMWEQYF.

V gene TRBV5-1 combines with J gene TRBJ2-7, with TRBD1 matching 8 bases. Germline trimming cut 6 bases from V and 0 bases from J; bases unmatched to any gene: 5. From germline, CDR1 is SGHRS and CDR2 YFSETQ. The CDR3 contains 14 residues. This chain's CDR3 is CASNVGQGSYEQYF. CDR3 nucleotide sequence: TGCGCCAGCAACGTAGGACAGGGCTCCTACGAGCAGTACTTC. Complete variable domain (other parts from reference TRBV5-1 and TRBJ2-7): KAGVTQTPRYLIKTRGQQVTLSCSPISGHRSVSWYQQTPGQGLQFLFEYFSETQRNKGNFPGRFSGRQFSNSRSEMNVSTLELGDSALYLCASNVGQGSYEQYFGPGTRLTVT.

V and J are TRBV28 and TRBJ2-2; 8 bases agree with TRBD2. The germline V gene encodes CDR1 MDHEN and CDR2 SYDVKM. The CDR3 is 13 residues long. After removal of 6 bases from V and 7 bases from J, the junction contained 4 bases not matched to a gene. The CDR3: CASRGSGDGELFF. The CDR3 DNA reads as TGTGCCAGCAGGGGTAGCGGGGACGGGGAGCTGTTTTTT.

The gene calls are TRBV11-2 and TRBJ1-5; D is uncertain. This CDR3 contains 15 residues. Trimming removed 2 bases from V and 5 bases from J, with 13 bases in between. Germline lookup yields CDR1 SGHAT and CDR2 FQNNGV. CDR3 DNA: TGTGCCAGCAGCTTATCGGTGGGCGCCGATCAGCCCCAGCATTTT. Translation: CASSLSVGADQPQHF.

This chain uses TRBV9 with TRBJ2-2, with 7 bases matching TRBD1. This CDR3 region has 16 residues. The V gene's germline CDR1 is SGDLS and CDR2 YYNGEE. V was pared by 2 bases and J by 3 bases, with 7 bases of the junction left unmatched. The CDR3 loop is CASSVNRGSYTGELFF. DNA for the CDR3: TGTGCCAGCAGCGTGAACAGGGGAAGTTACACCGGGGAGCTGTTTTTT.

The genes are TRBV19 and TRBJ2-7; 7 positions match TRBD1. This CDR3 comprises 14 residues. Germline V lookup: CDR1 LNHDA, CDR2 SQIVND (reference sequence). The V and J ends lost 6 bases and 5 bases, in that order; junction bases with no gene match: 10. The CDR3 loop reads CASSRADRLNEQYF. As DNA, the CDR3 is TGTGCCAGTAGCCGGGCGGACAGGTTGAACGAGCAGTACTTC.